This TCR beta chain was recovered during a study of blood T cells in healthy people across ages. Primed by a sample-barcoded 5' primer and a J-beta primer mix, a second PCR proceeded for 7 to 11 cycles. All cDNA molecules were each tagged by a template-switch adaptor with 12 random nucleotides. MiXCR, run by TCRdb on the 5' RACE reads, gives a single entry per CDR3 protein. The sample yields about 1.6 million distinct CDR3 sequences, about 35% seen once. This CDR3 has 15 residues. Deletions cut 5 bases from V and 0 bases from J, with 11 bases between. Germline loops: CDR1 LNHDA, CDR2 SQIVND (reference sequence).

Source material: blood. This clonotype originated in a woman aged 25 to 39 in good health. The J gene is TRBJ2-1, the V gene TRBV19; D not resolved. CDR3 nucleotides: TGTGCCAGTAGTTCACCTCTATCCTCCTACAATGAGCAGTTCTTC. It specifies CASSSPLSSYNEQFF.